The clone carrying this T cell receptor (beta chain) appeared a single time. This sample is drawn from a study of CD8+ T cells in alopecia areata. Sequencing used cDNA as its template, made by extracting RNA and reverse transcribing it. The assay was immunoSEQ multiplex PCR, and TCRdb's table has in-frame clones only and misses some. Of 250,000 or so clones detected, 65% to 70% appear once; the ten largest clones hold 1% to 1.5%. V shed 4 bases, J shed 2 bases, and the junction held 5 bases outside the gene matches. The CDR3 is 15 amino acids. Germline V gene sequence: CDR1 SGHRS, CDR2 YFSETQ. Lesional scalp tissue (obtained by punch biopsy) and peripheral blood were collected from alopecia areata patients.

The receptor was isolated from a human donor with alopecia areata. This material consisted of CD4+ T cells sorted from blood, taken at week 0. The chain recombines TRBV5-1 with TRBJ1-1; 10 positions match TRBD1. Here the CDR3 DNA reads TGCGCCAGCAGCCTCCGGGACAGGGGTAACACTGAAGCTTTCTTT. Its translation is CASSLRDRGNTEAFF.